Listed below are T cell receptor beta chains from one sample, sequenced in a study of breast tumors, draining lymph nodes, adjacent tissues. MiXCR was run by TCRdb on the multiplex PCR reads, yielding one entry per CDR3 protein. Here the sample spans about 15,000 distinct CDR3 sequences, about 45% being singletons. The sequenced material came from tumor-adjacent breast tissue. These receptors were obtained from a female donor with breast cancer. Some clones in this sample may be carry-over from other donors' samples. CDR3s include the opening cysteine and the closing phenylalanine or tryptophan. Fields, in order: CDR3 length, V gene, CDR3 protein.

>14|TRBV15
CATSRTGGNQPQHF
>16|TRBV28
CASSLYSGSGQETQYF
>14|TRBV12-3/TRBV12-4
CASSKRTGDYGYTF
>12|TRBV7-2
CASSLGTGEQFF
>13|TRBV20-1
CSARGRSDETQYF
>16|TRBV5-1
CASSLTPELAFETQYF
>14|TRBV7-7
CASSLSWGGGELFF
>12|TRBV28
CASSFGGTSINF
>16|TRBV5-1
CASSSDRSSYNSPLHF
>11|TRBV30
CAWRRSGGVFF
>14|TRBV29-1
CSARVTGNSYEQYF
>16|TRBV2
CASLYPGQGAGNEQFF
>14|TRBV12-3/TRBV12-4
CASNPGPNQETQYF
>16|TRBV20-1
CSARAGTGVSGNTIYF
>13|TRBV24-1
CATSGGPNYGYTF
>12|TRBV6-2/TRBV6-3
CASGAGYQPQHF
>16|TRBV20-1
CSATPGGRTSTDTQYF
>14|TRBV5-4
CASSLLDATGELFF
>18|TRBV7-2
CASSPRPGTGLGTDTQYF
>16|TRBV6-6
CASSYGQGGYNSPLHF
>13|TRBV20-1
CSAVDSSDGKQYF
>15|TRBV6-2/TRBV6-3
CASSSPDRLLDEQFF
>16|TRBV5-8
CASTNLAGGPFYEQYF
>15|TRBV18
CASSPSGGGGNTIYF
>13|TRBV20-1
CSVSTGPRNIQYF
>15|TRBV2
CASRRTGPSNQPQHF
>14|TRBV6-1
CASSRRTGNQPQHF
>16|TRBV12-3/TRBV12-4
CASSPGDRGNNQPQHF
>17|TRBV6-5
CASSFGQGPSLGDTQYF
>15|TRBV24-1
CATSEAGLTADTQYF
>12|TRBV6-2/TRBV6-3
CATTQRAKAQYF
>16|TRBV18
CASSRRVQLSYNEQFF